This entry is about one TCR beta chain. The entry originates in a study of glioma-infiltrating T cells after dendritic cell vaccination. Using immunoSEQ multiplex PCR, the repertoire was profiled, and TCRdb retains in-frame clones only, with some absent. This table has around 100,000 clones, around 81% appearing once. V was trimmed by 10 bases and J by 0 bases, leaving 19 bases between them. This CDR3 comprises 16 residues. Germline loops: CDR1 MNHNY, CDR2 SVGAGI (reference sequence). The receptor's source is a human donor with glioblastoma. The rearrangement links TRBV6-6 to TRBJ2-4; weak D call: TRBD1 (6 bases). The material sequenced was blood, taken before dendritic cell vaccination. This CDR3 reads CATHPGTLIAKNIQYF. The CDR3 DNA reads as TGTGCCACCCACCCGGGGACACTGATAGCCAAAAACATTCAGTACTTC.